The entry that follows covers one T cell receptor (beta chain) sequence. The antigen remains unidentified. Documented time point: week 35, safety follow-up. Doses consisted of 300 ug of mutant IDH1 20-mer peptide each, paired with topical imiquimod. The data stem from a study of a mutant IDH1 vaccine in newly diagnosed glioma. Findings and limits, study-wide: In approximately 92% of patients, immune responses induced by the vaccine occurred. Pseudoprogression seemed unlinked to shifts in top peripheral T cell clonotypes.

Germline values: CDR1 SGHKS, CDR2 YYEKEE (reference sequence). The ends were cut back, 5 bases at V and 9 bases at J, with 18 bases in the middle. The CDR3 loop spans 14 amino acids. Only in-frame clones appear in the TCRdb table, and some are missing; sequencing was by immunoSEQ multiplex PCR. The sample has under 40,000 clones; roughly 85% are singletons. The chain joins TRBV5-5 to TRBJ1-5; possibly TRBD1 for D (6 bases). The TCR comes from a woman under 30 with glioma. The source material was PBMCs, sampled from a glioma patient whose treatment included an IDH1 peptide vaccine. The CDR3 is CASRYGQTTGPQHF. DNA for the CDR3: TGTGCCAGCAGATATGGACAGACGACGGGGCCCCAGCATTTT. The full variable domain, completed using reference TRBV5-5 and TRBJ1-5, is DAGVTQSPTHLIKTRGQQVTLRCSPISGHKSVSWYQQVLGQGPQFIFQYYEKEERGRGNFPDRFSARQFPNYSSELNVNALLLGDSALYLCASRYGQTTGPQHFGDGTRLSIL.